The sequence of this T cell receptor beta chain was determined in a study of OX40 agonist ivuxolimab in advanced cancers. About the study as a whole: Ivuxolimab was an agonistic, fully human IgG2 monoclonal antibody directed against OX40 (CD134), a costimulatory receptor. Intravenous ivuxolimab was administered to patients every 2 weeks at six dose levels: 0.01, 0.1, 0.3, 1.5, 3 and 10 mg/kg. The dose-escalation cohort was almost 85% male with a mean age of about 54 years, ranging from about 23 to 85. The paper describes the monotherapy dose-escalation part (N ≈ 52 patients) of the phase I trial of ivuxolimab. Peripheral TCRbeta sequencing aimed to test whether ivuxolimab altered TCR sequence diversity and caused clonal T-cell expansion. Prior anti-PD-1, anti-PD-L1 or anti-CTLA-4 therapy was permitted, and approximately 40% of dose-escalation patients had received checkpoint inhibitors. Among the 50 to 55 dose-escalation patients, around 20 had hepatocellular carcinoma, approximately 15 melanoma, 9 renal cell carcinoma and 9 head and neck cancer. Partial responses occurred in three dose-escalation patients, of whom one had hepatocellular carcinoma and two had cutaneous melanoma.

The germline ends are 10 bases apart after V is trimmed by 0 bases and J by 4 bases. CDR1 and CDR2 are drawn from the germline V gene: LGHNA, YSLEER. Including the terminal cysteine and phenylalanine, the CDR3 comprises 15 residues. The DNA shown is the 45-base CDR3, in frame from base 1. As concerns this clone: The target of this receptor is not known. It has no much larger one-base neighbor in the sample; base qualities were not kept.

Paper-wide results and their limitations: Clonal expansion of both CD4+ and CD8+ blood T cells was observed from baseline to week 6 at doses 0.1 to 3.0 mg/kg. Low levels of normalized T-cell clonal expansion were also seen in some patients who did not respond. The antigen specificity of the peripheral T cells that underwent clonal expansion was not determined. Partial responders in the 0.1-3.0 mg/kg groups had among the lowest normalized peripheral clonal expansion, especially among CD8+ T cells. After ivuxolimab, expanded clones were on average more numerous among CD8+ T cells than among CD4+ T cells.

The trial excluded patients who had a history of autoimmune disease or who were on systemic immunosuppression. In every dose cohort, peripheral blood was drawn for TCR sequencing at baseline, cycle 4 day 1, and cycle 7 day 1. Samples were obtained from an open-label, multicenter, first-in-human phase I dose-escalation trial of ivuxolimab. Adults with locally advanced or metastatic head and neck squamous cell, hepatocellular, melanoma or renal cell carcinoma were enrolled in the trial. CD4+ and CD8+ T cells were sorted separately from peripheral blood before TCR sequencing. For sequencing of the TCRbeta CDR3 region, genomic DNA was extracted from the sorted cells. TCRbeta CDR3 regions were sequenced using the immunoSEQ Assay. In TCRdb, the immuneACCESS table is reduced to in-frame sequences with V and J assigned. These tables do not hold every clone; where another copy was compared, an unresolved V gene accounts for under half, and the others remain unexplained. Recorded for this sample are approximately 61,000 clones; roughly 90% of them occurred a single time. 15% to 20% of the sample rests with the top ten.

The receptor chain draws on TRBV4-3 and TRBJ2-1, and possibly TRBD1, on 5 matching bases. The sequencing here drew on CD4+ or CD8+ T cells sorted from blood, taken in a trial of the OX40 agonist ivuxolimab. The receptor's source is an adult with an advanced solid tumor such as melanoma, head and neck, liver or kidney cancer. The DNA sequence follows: TGCGCCAGCAGCCAAGATGGGGCAAGGTACAATGAGCAGTTCTTC. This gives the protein CASSQDGARYNEQFF.